This TCR beta chain was sequenced for a study of blood T cell repertoires in COVID-19. The V gene's germline CDR1 is MDHEN and CDR2 SYDVKM. V lost 4 bases to trimming and J lost 6 bases; unmatched junction nucleotides: 9. CDR3 length: 15 amino acids. Only in-frame clones appear in the TCRdb table, and some are missing; sequencing was by immunoSEQ multiplex PCR. This table has 200,000 to 300,000 clones, 84% appearing once. The rearrangement links TRBV28 to TRBJ2-7; TRBD2 matches at 10 bases. The sample consisted of peripheral blood. This TCR came from a man over 45 with acute or convalescent COVID-19. The CDR3, as DNA: TGTGCCAGCAGTTCTCCTAGCGGGAGCGGTCGCGAGCAGTACTTC. Translation gives CASSSPSGSGREQYF.